These T cell receptor beta chains were read from a single sample in a study of long-term antiretroviral therapy in people with HIV. Libraries were prepared by immunoSEQ multiplex PCR; TCRdb keeps only in-frame clonotypes and omits some of them. This table holds roughly 17,000 clones, more than 60% found once. The specimen comprised unsorted PBMCs, sampled 2.1 years after starting antiretroviral therapy. The origin of the receptors is a man aged 35 to 55 with HIV. Each CDR3 is given with its conserved first and last residue. D genes are given only for firm matches. Where a row states a size, it is once, few, many or the class of an expanded clone; other rows omit it.

clone size	D gene	V gene	J gene	CDR3 DNA	CDR3 protein
.	TRBD1	TRBV11-3	TRBJ2-1	TGTGCCAGCAGCTTAATAGCAGGGGGCGTCGGCAATGAGCAGTTCTTC	CASSLIAGGVGNEQFF
once	.	TRBV25-1	TRBJ1-6	TGTGCCAGCAGGGACTTCGGGCATTCACCCCTCCACTTT	CASRDFGHSPLHF
.	TRBD2	TRBV4-1	TRBJ2-1	TGCGCCAGCAGCCAAGACGGGGCGGGGGGACCCTACAATGAGCAGTTCTTC	CASSQDGAGGPYNEQFF
few	.	TRBV7-8	TRBJ2-7	TGTGCCAGCAGCTTAAGTGAAGCGCGGGAGCAGTACTTC	CASSLSEAREQYF
.	.	TRBV30	TRBJ1-1	TGTGCCTGGAACCAGGGTTCGGCTGAAGCTTTCTTT	CAWNQGSAEAFF
.	TRBD2	TRBV15	TRBJ2-2	TGTGCCACCAGCAGGGGGACTAGCGGGGACGGGGAGCTGTTTTTT	CATSRGTSGDGELFF
.	TRBD2	TRBV29-1	TRBJ2-2	TGCAGCGCCGAAGGGCTAGCGGGGGAGTACGGGGAGCTGTTTTTT	CSAEGLAGEYGELFF
.	.	TRBV7-9	TRBJ2-2	TGTGCCAGCAGGCCGACGGACACCGGGGAGCTGTTTTTT	CASRPTDTGELFF
.	TRBD2	TRBV7-3	TRBJ2-7	TGTGCCAGGGGACCCGCAGGGAGGGCCTACGAGCAGTACTTC	CARGPAGRAYEQYF
.	.	TRBV4-1	TRBJ2-1	TGCGCCAGCAGCCACTCCAAGGAGCAGTTCTTC	CASSHSKEQFF
.	.	TRBV5-4	TRBJ2-6	TGTGCCAGCAGCTTGGTGGCCAGGAGCTCTGGGGCCAACGTCCTGACTTTC	CASSLVARSSGANVLTF
.	.	TRBV5-6	TRBJ1-5	TGTGCCAGCAGCGAGGACAGAGATCAGCCCCAGCATTTT	CASSEDRDQPQHF
few	.	TRBV7-6	TRBJ2-1	TGTGCCAGCAGCTTAGTAGGTAGCGGCTACAATGAGCAGTTCTTC	CASSLVGSGYNEQFF
.	TRBD1	TRBV6-1	TRBJ2-7	TGTGCCAGCAGTGAAGAGGGGGACAGCTCCTACGAGCAGTACTTC	CASSEEGDSSYEQYF
few	TRBD1	TRBV9	TRBJ2-7	TGTGCCAGCAGCGTAGGATTGGGACAGGGGATCGACGAGCAGTACTTC	CASSVGLGQGIDEQYF
.	TRBD1	TRBV5-1	TRBJ1-2	TGCGCCAGCAGCTTGCAGGGGGGTCTTGGGGACTATGGCTACACCTTC	CASSLQGGLGDYGYTF
.	TRBD1	TRBV30	TRBJ1-6	TGTGCCTGGAGTGTCAACAGGGGCTACGCACCCCTCCACTTT	CAWSVNRGYAPLHF
few	TRBD2	TRBV5-5	TRBJ2-7	TGTGCCAGCAGCTTGGCCGGGGGGGGATTCTACGAGCAGTACTTC	CASSLAGGGFYEQYF
once	TRBD1	TRBV6-1	TRBJ1-4	TGTGCCAGCAGTGACCTAGCCGGGACAGGTTCTGCAACTAATGAAAAACTGTTTTTT	CASSDLAGTGSATNEKLFF
.	.	TRBV5-6	TRBJ2-7	TGTGCCAGCAGCTATCGGGACGTAGGGGGTCACGAGCAGTACTTC	CASSYRDVGGHEQYF
.	.	TRBV9	TRBJ1-1	TGTGCCAGCAGCCCTCAATTAGCAGGGAACACTGAAGCTTTCTTT	CASSPQLAGNTEAFF
.	.	TRBV15	TRBJ2-7	TGTGCCACCAGCAGAGATACAGGGTACGAGCAGTACTTC	CATSRDTGYEQYF
.	.	TRBV6-4	TRBJ1-1	TGTGCCAGCAGACAGGGTCCGAACACTGAAGCTTTCTTT	CASRQGPNTEAFF
.	TRBD2	TRBV12-5	TRBJ2-1	TGTGCTAGTGTTACTAGCGGCTACAATGAGCAGTTCTTC	CASVTSGYNEQFF
.	TRBD2	TRBV5-4	TRBJ2-1	TGTGCCATGACTAGCGGGTCCTACAATGAGCAGTTCTTC	CAMTSGSYNEQFF
.	.	TRBV7-9	TRBJ1-2	TGTGCCAGCAGCCCGGACGCCTATGGCTACACCTTC	CASSPDAYGYTF
.	TRBD2	TRBV9	TRBJ2-5	TGTGCCAGCAGCGCGCCAAGGGGGGCTGCGGGACTAGCTCAAGAGACCCAGTACTTC	CASSAPRGAAGLAQETQYF
.	.	TRBV7-9	TRBJ2-5	TGTGCCAGCAGCTTAGTCCTGGGTACCGAGACCCAGTACTTC	CASSLVLGTETQYF
.	TRBD1	TRBV29-1	TRBJ1-4	TGCAGTGTTGCGACAGGGTGGAGTAATGAAAAACTGTTTTTT	CSVATGWSNEKLFF
.	.	TRBV6-6	TRBJ1-2	TGTGCCAGCAGTTTAACGGCAGATGGCTACACCTTC	CASSLTADGYTF
.	.	TRBV5-1	TRBJ2-2	TGCGCCAGCAGGGACGGATCTACGACCACCGGGGAGCTGTTTTTT	CASRDGSTTTGELFF
.	.	TRBV9	TRBJ1-1	TGTGCCAGCAGCTCACAACCCGGGTTAGGAACTGAAGCTTTCTTT	CASSSQPGLGTEAFF
.	.	TRBV29-1	TRBJ2-2	TGCAGCGTTGCAGGGGCCAACACCGGGGAGCTGTTTTTT	CSVAGANTGELFF
.	.	TRBV2	TRBJ1-5	TGTGCCAGCAGTACCTCCTTAGGAGGAGGCAATCAGCCCCAGCATTTT	CASSTSLGGGNQPQHF
.	.	TRBV19	TRBJ1-5	TGTGCCAGTAGTCCGAGGGGCTATGAGCCCCAGCATTTT	CASSPRGYEPQHF
.	.	TRBV6-5	TRBJ1-1	TGTGCCAGCAGTTACCAGCGTGGGGGGGTAAACACTGAAGCTTTCTTT	CASSYQRGGVNTEAFF
.	TRBD1	TRBV4-1	TRBJ2-2	TGCGCCAGCAGCCCTAGGGGACAGGAGGACACCGGGGAGCTGTTTTTT	CASSPRGQEDTGELFF
.	TRBD2	TRBV7-8	TRBJ2-7	TGTGCCAGCAGGCTCACTGGACTAGCGGCCCACGAGCAGTACTTC	CASRLTGLAAHEQYF
few	.	TRBV5-1	TRBJ1-6	TGCGCCAGCAGCCTGACGTCTATTAATTCACCCCTCCACTTT	CASSLTSINSPLHF
.	.	TRBV13	TRBJ2-2	TGTGCCAGCAGCCTCAGGGTGGAGGGGGAGCTGTTTTTT	CASSLRVEGELFF
.	TRBD1	TRBV2	TRBJ1-5	TGTGCCAGCAGTGATCTGGGACAGGGTTATCAGCCCCAGCATTTT	CASSDLGQGYQPQHF
.	.	TRBV19	TRBJ1-2	TGTGCCAGTAGTATCCAGCTGACAGAGCCCTATGGCTACACCTTC	CASSIQLTEPYGYTF
.	.	TRBV2	TRBJ2-7	TGTGCCAGCAGTTTTAGCTCCTACGAGCAGTACTTC	CASSFSSYEQYF
.	.	TRBV10-3	TRBJ2-7	TGTGCCATCCAATACGGGGACAACCACGAGCAGTACTTC	CAIQYGDNHEQYF
.	.	TRBV5-4	TRBJ1-1	TGTGCCAGCAGCCTTCCGGGGAAACGGAACACTGAAGCTTTCTTT	CASSLPGKRNTEAFF
.	.	TRBV5-8	TRBJ2-7	TGTGCCAGCAGCTTGGAGGCAGGGGCGGGCGAGCAGTACTTC	CASSLEAGAGEQYF
.	.	TRBV6-5	TRBJ2-1	TGTGCCAGCACCCAGAGGGAGGATGAGCAGTTCTTC	CASTQREDEQFF
.	.	TRBV5-1	TRBJ2-5	TGCGCCAGCTACGCGTGGGGGTTAGGGGAGACCCAGTACTTC	CASYAWGLGETQYF
once	.	TRBV5-4	TRBJ2-6	TGTGCCAGCAGCTTGGTTGGGCACTCCGGGGCCAACGTCCTGACTTTC	CASSLVGHSGANVLTF
.	TRBD1	TRBV10-3	TRBJ1-1	TGTGCCATCAGTGGGTTACAGGGGCGAGCTGAAGCTTTCTTT	CAISGLQGRAEAFF